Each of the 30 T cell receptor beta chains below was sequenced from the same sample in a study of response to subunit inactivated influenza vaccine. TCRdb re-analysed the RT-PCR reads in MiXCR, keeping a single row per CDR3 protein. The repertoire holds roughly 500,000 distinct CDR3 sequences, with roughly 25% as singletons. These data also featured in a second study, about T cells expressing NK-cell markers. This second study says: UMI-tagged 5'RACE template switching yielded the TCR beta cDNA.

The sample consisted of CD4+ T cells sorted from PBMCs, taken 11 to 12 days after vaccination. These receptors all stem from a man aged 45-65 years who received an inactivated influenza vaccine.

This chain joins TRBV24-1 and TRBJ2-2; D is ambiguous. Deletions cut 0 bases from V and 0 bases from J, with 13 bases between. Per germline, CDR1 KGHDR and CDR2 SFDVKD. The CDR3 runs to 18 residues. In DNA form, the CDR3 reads TGTGCCACCAGTGATTTGAGGTATGGGGTAGCGAACACCGGGGAGCTGTTTTTT. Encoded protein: CATSDLRYGVANTGELFF.

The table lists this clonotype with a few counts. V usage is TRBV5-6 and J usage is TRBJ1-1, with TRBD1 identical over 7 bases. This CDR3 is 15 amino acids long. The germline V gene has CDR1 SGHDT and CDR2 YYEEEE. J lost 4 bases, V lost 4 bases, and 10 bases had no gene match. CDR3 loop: CASSRTGAPGTEAFF. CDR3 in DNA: TGTGCCAGCAGCCGCACAGGGGCGCCTGGCACTGAAGCTTTCTTT.

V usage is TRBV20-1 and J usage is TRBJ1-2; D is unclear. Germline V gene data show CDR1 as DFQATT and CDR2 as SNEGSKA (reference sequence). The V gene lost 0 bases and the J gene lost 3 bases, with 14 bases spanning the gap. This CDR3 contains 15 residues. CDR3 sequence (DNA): TGCAGTGCTAGAGATGGTAGGGTAGGTTACTATGGCTACACCTTC. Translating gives CSARDGRVGYYGYTF.

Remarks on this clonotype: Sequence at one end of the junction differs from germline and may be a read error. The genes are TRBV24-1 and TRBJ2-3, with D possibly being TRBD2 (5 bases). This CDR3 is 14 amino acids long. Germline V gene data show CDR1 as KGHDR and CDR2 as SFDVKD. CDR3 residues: CATSDPGRTDMQYF. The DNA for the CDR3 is TGTGCCACCAGTGACCCGGGAAGAACAGATATGCAGTATTTT.

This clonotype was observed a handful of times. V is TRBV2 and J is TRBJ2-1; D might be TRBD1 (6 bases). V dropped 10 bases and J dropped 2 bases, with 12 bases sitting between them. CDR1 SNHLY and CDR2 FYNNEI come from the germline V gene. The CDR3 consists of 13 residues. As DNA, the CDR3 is TGTGCCACCCGGGACAAGACCTACAATGAGCAGTTCTTC. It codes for CATRDKTYNEQFF.

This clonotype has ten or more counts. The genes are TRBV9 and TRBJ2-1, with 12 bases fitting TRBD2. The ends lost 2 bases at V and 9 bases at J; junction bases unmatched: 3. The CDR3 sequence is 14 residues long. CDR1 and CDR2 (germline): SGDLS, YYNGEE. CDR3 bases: TGTGCCAGCAGCGTCGAACTAGCGGGAGGTGAGCAGTTCTTC. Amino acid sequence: CASSVELAGGEQFF.

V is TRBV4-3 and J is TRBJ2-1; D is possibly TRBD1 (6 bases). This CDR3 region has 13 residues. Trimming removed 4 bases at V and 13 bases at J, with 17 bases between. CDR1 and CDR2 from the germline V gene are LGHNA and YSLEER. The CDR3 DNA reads TGCGCCAGCAGCCCCAACATCGGGGACACTCAGTTCTTC. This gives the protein CASSPNIGDTQFF.

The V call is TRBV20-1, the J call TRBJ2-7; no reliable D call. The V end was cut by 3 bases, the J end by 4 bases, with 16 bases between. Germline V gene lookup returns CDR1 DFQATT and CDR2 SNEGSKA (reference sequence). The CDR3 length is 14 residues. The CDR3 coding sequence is TGCAGTGCTAGGGCGGAACGGGCAACATACGAGCAGTACTTC. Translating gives CSARAERATYEQYF.

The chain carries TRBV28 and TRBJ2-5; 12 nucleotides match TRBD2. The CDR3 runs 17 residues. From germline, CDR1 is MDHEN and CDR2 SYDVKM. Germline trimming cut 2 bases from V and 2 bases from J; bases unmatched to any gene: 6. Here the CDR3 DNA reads TGTGCCAGCAGTTTACTAGCGGGGGGGCGAAATCAAGAGACCCAGTACTTC. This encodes CASSLLAGGRNQETQYF.

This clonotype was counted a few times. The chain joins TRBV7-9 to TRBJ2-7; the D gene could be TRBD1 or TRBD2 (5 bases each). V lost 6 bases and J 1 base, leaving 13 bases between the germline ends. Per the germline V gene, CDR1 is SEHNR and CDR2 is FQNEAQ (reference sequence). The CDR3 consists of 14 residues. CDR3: CASRRDGSSYEQYF. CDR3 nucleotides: TGTGCCAGCAGAAGGGACGGTTCATCCTACGAGCAGTACTTC.

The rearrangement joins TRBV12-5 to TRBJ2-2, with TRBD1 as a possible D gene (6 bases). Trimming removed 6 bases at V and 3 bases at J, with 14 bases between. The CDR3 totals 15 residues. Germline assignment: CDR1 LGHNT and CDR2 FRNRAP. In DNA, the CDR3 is TGTGCTAGTGGCGCTGTAGGGACACACACCGGGGAGCTGTTTTTT. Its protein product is CASGAVGTHTGELFF.

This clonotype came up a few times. CDR3 nucleotides: TGTGCCAGCAGTTTTGCCAGGGTGGACACCGGGGAGCTGTTTTTT. This codes for CASSFARVDTGELFF. The chain is built from TRBV6-2 or TRBV6-3 and TRBJ2-2, with D perhaps matching TRBD1 (5 bases). The V end lost 4 bases, the J end lost 3 bases, and 12 bases lay between the germline ends. CDR3 size: 15 residues. Germline V gene lookup returns CDR1 MNHEY and CDR2 SVGEGT.

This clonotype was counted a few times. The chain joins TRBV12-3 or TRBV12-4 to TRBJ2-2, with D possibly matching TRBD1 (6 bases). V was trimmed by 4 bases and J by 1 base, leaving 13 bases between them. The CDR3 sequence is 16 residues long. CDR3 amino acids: CASSSHPGQNTGELFF. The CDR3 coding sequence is TGTGCCAGCAGTTCGCATCCGGGACAGAACACCGGGGAGCTGTTTTTT.

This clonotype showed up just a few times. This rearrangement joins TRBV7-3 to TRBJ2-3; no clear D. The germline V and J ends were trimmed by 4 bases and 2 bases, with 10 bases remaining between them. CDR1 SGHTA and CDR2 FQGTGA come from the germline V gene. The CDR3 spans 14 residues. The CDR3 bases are TGTGCCAGCAGCTCCGACCGATACACAGATACGCAGTATTTT. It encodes CASSSDRYTDTQYF.

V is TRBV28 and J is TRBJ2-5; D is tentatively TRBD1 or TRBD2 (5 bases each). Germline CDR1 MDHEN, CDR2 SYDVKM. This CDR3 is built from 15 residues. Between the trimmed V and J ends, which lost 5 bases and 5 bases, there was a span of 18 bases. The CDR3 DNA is TGTGCCAGCAGTGCGCCCGGGGAATGGGGGGAGACCCAGTACTTC. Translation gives CASSAPGEWGETQYF.

The CDR3 nucleotides are TGTGCCAGCAGCTTGTCCCAGGGCCAGGGGCAGCCCCAGCATTTT. Translating gives CASSLSQGQGQPQHF. V gene TRBV7-2 combines with J gene TRBJ1-5, with D possibly TRBD1 on 6 matching bases. The length of the CDR3 is 15 residues. From germline, CDR1 is SGHTA and CDR2 FQGNSA. V gave up 3 bases and J gave up 7 bases, with 16 bases separating them. Looking up the rest from reference TRBV7-2 and TRBJ1-5 gives the full variable domain: GAGVSQSPSNKVTEKGKDVELRCDPISGHTALYWYRQSLGQGLEFLIYFQGNSAPDKSGLPSDRFSAERTGGSVSTLTIQRTQQEDSAVYLCASSLSQGQGQPQHFGDGTRLSIL.

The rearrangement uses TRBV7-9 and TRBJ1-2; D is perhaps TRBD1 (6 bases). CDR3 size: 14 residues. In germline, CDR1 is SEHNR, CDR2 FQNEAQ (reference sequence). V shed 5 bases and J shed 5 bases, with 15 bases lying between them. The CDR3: CASSPRDTAYGYTF. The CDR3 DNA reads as TGTGCCAGCAGCCCCCGGGACACAGCGTATGGCTACACCTTC.

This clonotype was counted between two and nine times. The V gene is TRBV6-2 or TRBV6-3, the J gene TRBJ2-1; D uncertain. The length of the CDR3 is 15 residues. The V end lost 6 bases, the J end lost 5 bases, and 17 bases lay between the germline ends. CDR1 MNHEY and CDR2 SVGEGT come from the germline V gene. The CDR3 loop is CASSSGPLGNNEQFF. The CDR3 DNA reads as TGTGCCAGCAGCTCCGGGCCTTTAGGGAACAATGAGCAGTTCTTC.

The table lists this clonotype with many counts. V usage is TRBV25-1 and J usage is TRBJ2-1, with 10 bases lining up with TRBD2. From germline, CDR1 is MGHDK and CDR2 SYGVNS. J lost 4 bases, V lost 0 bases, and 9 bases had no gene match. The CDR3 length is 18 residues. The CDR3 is CASSEYPSGSGRYNEQFF. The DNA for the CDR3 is TGTGCCAGCAGTGAATACCCTAGCGGGAGCGGGAGGTACAATGAGCAGTTCTTC.

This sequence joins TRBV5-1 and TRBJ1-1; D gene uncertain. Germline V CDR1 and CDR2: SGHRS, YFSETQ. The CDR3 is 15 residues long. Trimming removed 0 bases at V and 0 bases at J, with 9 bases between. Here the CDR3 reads CASSLGPQMNTEAFF. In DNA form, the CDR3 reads TGCGCCAGCAGCTTGGGGCCACAGATGAACACTGAAGCTTTCTTT.

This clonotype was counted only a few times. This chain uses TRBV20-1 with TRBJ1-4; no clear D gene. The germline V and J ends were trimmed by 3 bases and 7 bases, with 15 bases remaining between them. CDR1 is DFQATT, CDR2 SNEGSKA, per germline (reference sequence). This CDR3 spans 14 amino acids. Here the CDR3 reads CSASPDFFGEKLFF. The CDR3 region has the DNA TGCAGTGCTAGCCCCGATTTTTTCGGTGAAAAACTGTTTTTT.

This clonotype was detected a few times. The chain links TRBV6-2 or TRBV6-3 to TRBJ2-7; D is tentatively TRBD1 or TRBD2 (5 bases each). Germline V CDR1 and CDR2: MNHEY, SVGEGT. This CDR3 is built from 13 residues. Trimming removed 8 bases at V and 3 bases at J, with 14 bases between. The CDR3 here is CASSRGFGYEQYF. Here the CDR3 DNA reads TGTGCCAGCTCGAGGGGATTCGGCTACGAGCAGTACTTC.

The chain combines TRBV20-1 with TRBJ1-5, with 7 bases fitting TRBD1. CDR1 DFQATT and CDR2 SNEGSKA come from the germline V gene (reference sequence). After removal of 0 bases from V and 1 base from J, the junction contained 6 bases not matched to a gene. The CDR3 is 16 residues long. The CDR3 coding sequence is TGCAGTGCTAGAGAATACAGGGGCTTAAGCAATCAGCCCCAGCATTTT. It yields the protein CSAREYRGLSNQPQHF.

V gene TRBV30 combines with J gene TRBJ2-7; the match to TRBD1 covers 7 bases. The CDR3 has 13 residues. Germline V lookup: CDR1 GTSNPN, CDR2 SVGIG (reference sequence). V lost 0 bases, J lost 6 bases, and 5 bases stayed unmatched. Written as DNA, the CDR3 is TGTGCCTGGAGTGTACGTGACAGGGTCGAGCAGTACTTC. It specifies CAWSVRDRVEQYF.

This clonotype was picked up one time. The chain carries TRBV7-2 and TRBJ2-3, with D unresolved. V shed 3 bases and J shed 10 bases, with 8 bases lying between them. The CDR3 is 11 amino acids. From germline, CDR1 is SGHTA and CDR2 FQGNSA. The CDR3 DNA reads TGTGCCAGCAGCTTGTATGGTGCGCAGTATTTT. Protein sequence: CASSLYGAQYF.

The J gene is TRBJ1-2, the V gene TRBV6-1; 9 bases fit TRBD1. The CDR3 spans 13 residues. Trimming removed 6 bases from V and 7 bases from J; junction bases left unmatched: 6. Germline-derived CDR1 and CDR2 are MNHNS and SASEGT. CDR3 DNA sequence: TGTGCCAGCAGGTCGACAGGGGGTCGTGGCTACACCTTC. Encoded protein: CASRSTGGRGYTF.

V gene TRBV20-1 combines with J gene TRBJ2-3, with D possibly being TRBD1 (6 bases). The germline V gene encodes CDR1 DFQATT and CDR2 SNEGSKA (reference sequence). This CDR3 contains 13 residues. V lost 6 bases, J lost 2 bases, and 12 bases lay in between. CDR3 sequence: CSAPGTNTDTQYF. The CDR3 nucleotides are TGCAGTGCCCCCGGGACAAACACAGATACGCAGTATTTT.

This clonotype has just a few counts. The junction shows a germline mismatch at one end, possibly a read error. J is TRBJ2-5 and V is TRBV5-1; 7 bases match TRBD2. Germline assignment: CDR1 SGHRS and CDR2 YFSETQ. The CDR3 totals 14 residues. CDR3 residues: CASRLGGYQETQYF. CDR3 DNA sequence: TGCGCCAGCAGGTTGGGGGGGTACCAAGAGACCCAGTACTTC.

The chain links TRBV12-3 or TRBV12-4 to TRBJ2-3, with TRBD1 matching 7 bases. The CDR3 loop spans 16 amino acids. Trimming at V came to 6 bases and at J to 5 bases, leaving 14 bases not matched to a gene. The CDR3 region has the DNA TGTGCCAGCAGCGCCGGGACAGTATATGTCGGAGATACGCAGTATTTT. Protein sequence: CASSAGTVYVGDTQYF.

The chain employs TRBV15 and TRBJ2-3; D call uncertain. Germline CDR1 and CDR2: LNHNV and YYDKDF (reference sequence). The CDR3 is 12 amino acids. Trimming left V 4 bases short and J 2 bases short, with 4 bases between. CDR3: CATSTATDTQYF. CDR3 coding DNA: TGTGCCACCAGCACTGCCACAGATACGCAGTATTTT.